These 27 T cell receptor beta chains were sequenced from one sample in a study of OX40 agonist ivuxolimab in advanced cancers. Only in-frame clones appear in the TCRdb table, and some are missing; sequencing was by immunoSEQ multiplex PCR. The table lists about 82,000 clones, approximately 90% of them singletons, with around 7% in the top ten. The specimen was CD4+ or CD8+ T cells sorted from blood, collected in a trial of the OX40 agonist ivuxolimab. The receptor set was obtained from an adult with an advanced solid tumor such as melanoma, head and neck, liver or kidney cancer.

The V call is TRBV5-1, the J call TRBJ1-1; possibly TRBD1 for D (6 bases). V lost 4 bases and J 1 base, leaving 11 bases between the germline ends. CDR3 length: 14 amino acids. Germline V CDR1 and CDR2: SGHRS, YFSETQ. The CDR3 region is CASSPGQGNTEAFF. The CDR3, as DNA: TGCGCCAGCAGCCCGGGACAAGGGAACACTGAAGCTTTCTTT.

The chain couples TRBV12-5 to TRBJ2-6, with a weak D call TRBD2 (7 bases). CDR3 length equals 18 residues. Germline V gene data show CDR1 as LGHNT and CDR2 as FRNRAP. With 2 bases removed from V and 0 bases from J, the gap between germline ends came to 14 bases. CDR3 amino acids: CASGLWQGRDSGANVLTF. CDR3 nucleotide sequence: TGTGCTAGTGGTTTGTGGCAGGGGAGGGACTCTGGGGCCAACGTCCTGACTTTC.

In this sample, this clone turned up a few times. This sequence joins TRBV19 and TRBJ2-1, with 9 positions matching TRBD2. Trimming took 1 base from V and 2 from J; bases not matched to a gene: 0. The CDR3 is 15 residues long. Germline V gives CDR1 LNHDA, CDR2 SQIVND (reference sequence). This CDR3 reads CASSIGTSAYNEQFF. The CDR3 DNA is TGTGCCAGTAGTATAGGGACTAGCGCCTACAATGAGCAGTTCTTC.

In its sample, this clone was seen a few times. The rearrangement joins TRBV5-4 to TRBJ2-7; TRBD1 matches 8 bases. V shed 4 bases, J shed 3 bases, and the junction held 6 bases outside the gene matches. The CDR3 contains 14 residues. CDR1 is SGHNT, CDR2 YYREEE, per germline (reference sequence). CDR3 nucleotide sequence: TGTGCCAGCAGCCCCGGGACAGGAGGCTACGAGCAGTACTTC. It yields the protein CASSPGTGGYEQYF.

This clone came up once. The gene calls are TRBV2 and TRBJ2-7; D is uncertain. V shed 5 bases and J shed 7 bases, with 6 bases lying between them. Germline-derived CDR1 and CDR2 are SNHLY and FYNNEI. The CDR3 is made up of 10 amino acids. CDR3 in amino acids: CASSITEQYF. The CDR3 coding sequence is TGTGCCAGCAGTATTACAGAGCAGTACTTC.

The V and J genes are TRBV4-2 and TRBJ2-1, with 11 bases that match TRBD2. Germline CDR1 LGHNA, CDR2 YNFKEQ. This CDR3 spans 15 amino acids. Trimming at V came to 4 bases and at J to 2 bases, leaving 1 base not matched to a gene. CDR3 loop: CASSLSGRAYNEQFF. The CDR3 DNA sequence: TGTGCCAGCAGCCTTAGCGGGAGGGCCTACAATGAGCAGTTCTTC.

The V and J genes are TRBV7-8 and TRBJ2-1, with TRBD2 matching over 7 bases. The germline V gene encodes CDR1 SGHVS and CDR2 FQNEAQ. The J segment lost 6 bases and the V segment lost 1 base, leaving 6 bases of the junction unmatched. CDR3 length equals 15 residues. In nucleotides, the CDR3 is TGTGCCAGCAGCTTAGGTCAGGGAGGGGTCAATGAGCAGTTCTTC. This translates into CASSLGQGGVNEQFF.

The chain links TRBV29-1 to TRBJ2-7; D may be TRBD1 (6 bases). Germline V gene lookup returns CDR1 SQVTM and CDR2 ANQGSEA. V dropped 4 bases and J dropped 2 bases, with 12 bases sitting between them. CDR3 length equals 13 residues. CDR3 sequence reads: CSVVGQRTYEQYF. The CDR3 nucleotides read TGCAGCGTTGTCGGACAGAGAACCTACGAGCAGTACTTC.

The chain joins TRBV11-2 to TRBJ2-7; 7 nucleotides line up with TRBD1. V lost 1 base to trimming and J lost 2 bases; unmatched junction nucleotides: 5. CDR1 SGHAT and CDR2 FQNNGV come from the germline V gene. The CDR3 is 15 amino acids. In DNA, the CDR3 is TGTGCCAGCAGCTTAGGGACCGGGACAGCCTACGAGCAGTACTTC. It yields the protein CASSLGTGTAYEQYF.

The chain links TRBV7-6 to TRBJ1-4; 7 nucleotides agree with TRBD1. This CDR3 region has 16 residues. After removal of 2 bases from V and 7 bases from J, the junction contained 10 bases not matched to a gene. Germline CDR1 and CDR2: SGHVS and FNYEAQ. The CDR3 protein is CASSLLRQGGSEKLFF. The CDR3 nucleotides read TGTGCCAGCAGCTTATTACGACAGGGAGGAAGTGAAAAACTGTTTTTT.

The rearrangement joins TRBV28 to TRBJ2-4; TRBD2 aligns across 10 bases. V was clipped by 3 bases and J by 1 base; unmatched bases: 15. CDR1 and CDR2 (germline): MDHEN, SYDVKM. This CDR3 has 20 residues. The CDR3 spells CASSFPPWLAGVGAKNIQYF. CDR3 DNA sequence: TGTGCCAGCAGTTTCCCCCCGTGGCTAGCGGGAGTAGGGGCCAAAAACATTCAGTACTTC.

The J gene is TRBJ2-5, the V gene TRBV7-3; D may be TRBD1 (6 bases). Germline V gene lookup returns CDR1 SGHTA and CDR2 FQGTGA. V lost 5 bases to trimming and J lost 2 bases, with 18 bases between them. The CDR3 extends over 16 amino acids. This CDR3 reads CASSRGGPRGQETQYF. CDR3 in DNA: TGTGCCAGCAGCCGTGGGGGCCCAAGGGGACAAGAGACCCAGTACTTC.

This clone came up once. The rearrangement joins TRBV7-9 to TRBJ1-2; 7 positions match TRBD1. CDR3 length: 14 amino acids. CDR1 and CDR2 (germline): SEHNR, FQNEAQ (reference sequence). V dropped 8 bases and J dropped 4; count of bases not matched to a gene: 10. The CDR3 DNA reads TGTGCCAGCTTCCAGGGGGGGGGCGGCTATGGCTACACCTTC. Residues: CASFQGGGGYGYTF. Drawing the rest from reference TRBV7-9 and TRBJ1-2, the complete variable domain is DTGVSQNPRHKITKRGQNVTFRCDPISEHNRLYWYRQTLGQGPEFLTYFQNEAQLEKSRLLSDRFSAERPKGSFSTLEIQRTEQGDSAMYLCASFQGGGGYGYTFGSGTRLTVV.

The CDR3 protein is CASSSLAGAPPYEQYF. The CDR3 nucleotides are TGTGCCAGCAGCTCCCTAGCGGGAGCCCCTCCCTACGAGCAGTACTTC. The chain combines TRBV11-2 with TRBJ2-7, with 10 bases lining up with TRBD2. The CDR3 is 16 amino acids. J was trimmed by 2 bases and V by 4 bases; bases with no gene match: 8. The germline V gene has CDR1 SGHAT and CDR2 FQNNGV.

This chain links TRBV7-2 with TRBJ2-3; 7 bases are shared with TRBD1. The CDR3 contains 13 residues. Germline V gene data show CDR1 as SGHTA and CDR2 as FQGNSA. V shed 5 bases, J shed 5 bases, and the junction held 4 bases outside the gene matches. The CDR3 DNA reads as TGTGCCAGCAGCCTGAACAGGGGAGATACGCAGTATTTT. It specifies CASSLNRGDTQYF.

This chain connects TRBV28 to TRBJ2-1; 8 positions match TRBD2. Looked up from germline, CDR1 is MDHEN and CDR2 is SYDVKM. Trimming took 3 bases from V and 6 from J; bases not matched to a gene: 7. The CDR3 loop spans 15 amino acids. CDR3 bases: TGTGCCAGCAGTTTTAGACGGGAGGGCCGCAATGAGCAGTTCTTC. Residues: CASSFRREGRNEQFF. Full variable domain (outside the CDR3, taken from reference TRBV28 and TRBJ2-1): DVKVTQSSRYLVKRTGEKVFLECVQDMDHENMFWYRQDPGLGLRLIYFSYDVKMKEKGDIPEGYSVSREKKERFSLILESASTNQTSMYLCASSFRREGRNEQFFGPGTRLTVL.

V and J are TRBV30 and TRBJ2-3, with D unresolved. CDR1 is GTSNPN, CDR2 SVGIG, per germline (reference sequence). CDR3 length: 13 residues. The V end was cut by 2 bases, the J end by 4 bases, with 10 bases between. The CDR3 nucleotides are TGTGCCTGGAGTAACATTGGGCCAGATACGCAGTATTTT. This codes for CAWSNIGPDTQYF.

This clone was seen a handful of times. V usage is TRBV7-9 and J usage is TRBJ2-7, with a weak D call TRBD1 (5 bases). Trimming removed 7 bases at V and 5 bases at J, with 12 bases between. From germline, CDR1 is SEHNR and CDR2 FQNEAQ (reference sequence). The CDR3 is 12 residues long. CDR3 protein: CASNAKGDEQYF. In DNA form, the CDR3 reads TGTGCCAGCAACGCTAAAGGGGACGAGCAGTACTTC.

The chain links TRBV27 to TRBJ1-1; 7 bases line up with TRBD1. This CDR3 is 13 amino acids long. V lost 5 bases, J lost 4 bases, and 4 bases stayed unmatched. The germline gives CDR1 MNHEY, CDR2 SMNVEV (reference sequence). The CDR3 DNA reads as TGTGCCAGCAGTGACAGGGCGGCCACTGAAGCTTTCTTT. It codes for CASSDRAATEAFF.

The chain uses TRBV19 and TRBJ1-5, with unresolved D. V lost 4 bases, J lost 5 bases, and 6 bases lay in between. This CDR3 region has 12 residues. The germline CDR1 and CDR2 sequences are LNHDA and SQIVND (reference sequence). CDR3 sequence reads: CASSTSYQPQHF. The CDR3 bases are TGTGCCAGTAGTACCTCTTATCAGCCCCAGCATTTT.

The chain is built from TRBV5-1 and TRBJ2-6; D ambiguous. Trimming pared 1 base from V and 0 bases from J, leaving 14 bases between. Looked up from germline, CDR1 is SGHRS and CDR2 is YFSETQ. This CDR3 has 18 amino acids. The CDR3 region has the DNA TGCGCCAGCAGCTTGCTTCCGGGTACCCACTCTGGGGCCAACGTCCTGACTTTC. Its translation is CASSLLPGTHSGANVLTF.

The chain joins TRBV28 to TRBJ1-5; D not resolved. This CDR3 contains 13 residues. The germline V gene encodes CDR1 MDHEN and CDR2 SYDVKM. V was clipped by 3 bases and J by 2 bases, with 5 bases between them. The CDR3 region is CASSFFGNQPQHF. The CDR3, as DNA: TGTGCCAGCAGTTTTTTTGGCAATCAGCCCCAGCATTTT.

The chain has TRBV15 and TRBJ2-1; 8 bases fit TRBD1. V dropped 5 bases and J dropped 6; count of bases not matched to a gene: 15. The V gene's germline CDR1 is LNHNV and CDR2 YYDKDF (reference sequence). The CDR3 is 17 residues long. The CDR3 DNA sequence: TGTGCCACCAGCCCCGGTACGGGCAGGGGGCGAATCAATGAGCAGTTCTTC. This translates into CATSPGTGRGRINEQFF.

The J gene is TRBJ1-4, the V gene TRBV2; D gene unclear. Germline values: CDR1 SNHLY, CDR2 FYNNEI. Trimming took off 7 bases at V and 0 bases at J, with 9 bases between the two ends. This CDR3 is 14 amino acids long. The CDR3 nucleotides read TGTGCCAGCAAGGGAGGGACAACTAATGAAAAACTGTTTTTT. Its protein is CASKGGTTNEKLFF.

J is TRBJ1-1 and V is TRBV5-6; D remains unclear. The ends were cut back, 2 bases at V and 1 base at J, with 15 bases in the middle. This CDR3 is 16 amino acids long. Looked up from germline, CDR1 is SGHDT and CDR2 is YYEEEE. In DNA form, the CDR3 reads TGTGCCAGCAGCTTCGCGTTTCGGGCAGAGAACACTGAAGCTTTCTTT. Protein product: CASSFAFRAENTEAFF.

This sequence joins TRBV5-4 and TRBJ2-5; D is unclear. The CDR3 extends over 13 amino acids. The V gene lost 2 bases and the J gene lost 2 bases, with 7 bases spanning the gap. Germline V gives CDR1 SGHNT, CDR2 YYREEE (reference sequence). In DNA form, the CDR3 reads TGTGCCAGCAGCTTATGGCTACAAGAGACCCAGTACTTC. This codes for CASSLWLQETQYF.

This chain connects TRBV28 to TRBJ2-6; TRBD2 matches 9 bases. This CDR3 comprises 17 residues. J was trimmed by 2 bases and V by 6 bases; bases with no gene match: 8. Looked up from germline, CDR1 is MDHEN and CDR2 is SYDVKM. The CDR3 coding sequence is TGTGCCAGCAGGCCTAGCGGGATAGGAGCTGGGGCCAACGTCCTGACTTTC. Amino acid sequence: CASRPSGIGAGANVLTF.